This paragraph covers one TCR beta chain sequence. No antigen is known for it. The CDR3 has 13 amino acids. Between the trimmed V and J ends, which lost 3 bases and 8 bases, there was a span of 11 bases. The germline V gene encodes CDR1 ENHRY and CDR2 SYGVKD. The data stem from a study of Ad26.COV2.S vaccination and SARS-CoV-2 variants. The wider study: Of the COV1001 trial arms, the Ad26.COV2.S arm included the donor. The study gave Ad26.COV2.S intramuscularly, once or twice 56 days apart. Findings and limits, study-wide: Placebo recipients and vaccine recipients were similar in non-spike TCR breadth.

Using immunoSEQ multiplex PCR, the repertoire was profiled, and TCRdb retains in-frame clones only, with some absent. The sample consists of about 680,000 clones, about 90% of them appearing once. Treatment: 19 received Ad26.COV2.S at low or high dose, single or two shots; a few received placebo; per-sample allocation not given. Samples came from day 63 after the first vaccine or placebo injection. The sample came from a Boston adult aged 18-55 years. The J gene is TRBJ1-5, the V gene TRBV10-3; D unclear. Sequenced here: peripheral blood, sampled in a trial of Ad26.COV2.S vaccine versus placebo. This clonotype originated in a person between 18 and 65 years old who received the Ad26.COV2.S COVID-19 vaccine or a placebo. Here the CDR3 reads CAISEEPTKPQHF. For the CDR3, the DNA is TGTGCCATCAGTGAAGAGCCGACCAAGCCCCAGCATTTT.